This T cell receptor beta chain was identified during a study of T cell responses to AZD1222 COVID-19 vaccine. About this clone itself: Its antigen is undetermined.

The J segment lost 2 bases and the V segment lost 5 bases, leaving 11 bases of the junction unmatched. This CDR3 spans 17 amino acids. The germline gives CDR1 SGHTA, CDR2 FQGTGA. The assay was immunoSEQ multiplex PCR, and TCRdb's table has in-frame clones only and misses some. The sample has 70,000 to 95,000 clones, approximately 86% seen once; the top ten hold about 6%. Study conclusions and caveats: The study found Spike-specific TCR breadth and depth rose after two AZD1222 doses. Nearly half of spike-specific TCRs reportedly target variant regions that are unmutated in the B.1.351 and B.1.1.7 variants.

Sequencing used peripheral blood, obtained 28 days after the second AZD1222 dose. This receptor was obtained from an adult who received the AZD1222 COVID-19 vaccine. The chain joins TRBV7-3 to TRBJ2-2; 7 bases are shared with TRBD2. CDR3 in DNA: TGTGCCAGCAGCCCCCGCTGGGCTAGCGGAAACACCGGGGAGCTGTTTTTT. Protein sequence: CASSPRWASGNTGELFF.